The 16 T cell receptor beta chains reported below all come from one sample, sequenced in a study of blood T cells in healthy people across ages. Primed by a sample-barcoded 5' primer and a J-beta primer mix, a second PCR proceeded for about 7 to 11 cycles. TCRdb reprocessed the 5' RACE reads via MiXCR and lists one record per CDR3 protein. The sample yields approximately 780,000 distinct CDR3 sequences, 20% to 30% seen once. The sample was also reused in another study, on T cells of mothers and their children.

The specimen sequenced was blood. The receptors originated from a boy aged 5-17 years in good health.

This chain joins TRBV6-5 and TRBJ1-2, with 7 nucleotides matching TRBD1. Germline V gene data show CDR1 as MNHEY and CDR2 as SVGAGI. The CDR3 is 13 residues long. V was clipped by 0 bases and J by 6 bases; unmatched bases: 1. Here the CDR3 DNA reads TGTGCCAGCAGTTACTCAGGGGGCCATGGCTACACCTTC. Translated, it gives CASSYSGGHGYTF.

This clonotype was picked up a small number of times. This chain joins TRBV3-1 and TRBJ1-4; tentative D call: TRBD1 (6 bases). Trimming left V 6 bases short and J 4 bases short, with 15 bases between. CDR3 length: 15 residues. The germline V gene has CDR1 LGHDT and CDR2 YNNKEL (reference sequence). The CDR3 protein is CASRDIQGINEKLFF. In DNA, the CDR3 is TGTGCCAGCAGGGACATACAGGGAATTAATGAAAAACTGTTTTTT.

V gene TRBV2 combines with J gene TRBJ2-7; 8 nucleotides align to TRBD1. CDR1 is SNHLY and CDR2 is FYNNEI in the germline V gene. CDR3 length equals 15 residues. V was pared by 3 bases and J by 0 bases, with 4 bases of the junction left unmatched. The CDR3 DNA reads TGTGCCAGCAGTGATCCAGGGGGCAGCTCCTACGAGCAGTACTTC. Its protein is CASSDPGGSSYEQYF.

The chain carries TRBV10-3 and TRBJ1-1; 12 bases map to TRBD1. The CDR3 is 16 residues long. Germline V gene sequence: CDR1 ENHRY, CDR2 SYGVKD. V shed 6 bases, J shed 5 bases, and the junction held 10 bases outside the gene matches. In nucleotides, the CDR3 is TGTGCCATCAGGACCTTGGGACAGGGGGCTCGGACTGAAGCTTTCTTT. This gives the protein CAIRTLGQGARTEAFF.

The rearrangement uses TRBV24-1 and TRBJ2-5; no definite D call. Trimming took 5 bases from V and 5 from J, leaving 8 bases between them. CDR1 and CDR2 (germline): KGHDR, SFDVKD. The CDR3 sequence is 12 residues long. The DNA for the CDR3 is TGTGCCACCAGTGGGGGTTTTGAGACCCAGTACTTC. Its protein product is CATSGGFETQYF.

In its sample, this clonotype was seen many times. The rearrangement uses TRBV3-1 and TRBJ1-4; no clear D gene. The CDR3 consists of 14 residues. Germline values: CDR1 LGHDT, CDR2 YNNKEL (reference sequence). V was clipped by 4 bases and J by 3 bases, with 9 bases between them. Here the CDR3 DNA reads TGTGCCAGCAGCCTGGGCGGAGCTAATGAAAAACTGTTTTTT. It is translated as CASSLGGANEKLFF.

The rearrangement uses TRBV12-3 or TRBV12-4 and TRBJ2-3; D gene unclear. The CDR3 is 17 residues long. Between the trimmed V and J ends, which lost 2 bases and 4 bases, there was a span of 19 bases. CDR3 amino acids: CASSLLFLGGGADTQYF. DNA of the CDR3: TGTGCCAGCAGTTTACTCTTTCTGGGCGGTGGGGCAGATACGCAGTATTTT.

The chain has TRBV5-1 and TRBJ2-5; D is uncertain. The J call is in doubt because the DNA end fits TRBJ2-1 better. The CDR3 has 15 amino acids. Germline V gives CDR1 SGHRS, CDR2 YFSETQ. The DNA of the CDR3 is TGCGCCAGCAGTCCTCGGACCGAATCAATGAATGAGCAGTTCTTC. It specifies CASSPRTESMNEQFF.

With regard to this clonotype: One junction end disagrees with the germline gene, perhaps due to a read error. The rearrangement uses TRBV12-5 and TRBJ1-2; no clear D. Per germline, CDR1 LGHNT and CDR2 FRNRAP. This CDR3 is 13 amino acids long. CDR3 sequence reads: CASGLSAYYGYTF. The CDR3 DNA follows: TGTGCTAGTGGTTTGTCGGCGTACTACGGCTACACCTTC.

This clonotype was recorded a few times. The V call is TRBV11-2, the J call TRBJ2-7, with D unclear. The J call is in doubt because the DNA end fits TRBJ2-1 better. Looked up from germline, CDR1 is SGHAT and CDR2 is FQNNGV. The CDR3 has 11 residues. CDR3 sequence: CASSPRYEQFF. DNA of the CDR3: TGTGCCAGCAGCCCAAGGTATGAGCAGTTCTTC.

The chain couples TRBV2 to TRBJ1-2; 7 nucleotides agree with TRBD1. The germline V gene encodes CDR1 SNHLY and CDR2 FYNNEI. The V segment lost 10 bases and the J segment 2 bases; nucleotides outside the gene matches: 7. This CDR3 comprises 13 residues. In nucleotides, the CDR3 is TGTGCCATCCGGGACAGATCCAACTATGGCTACACCTTC. Residues: CAIRDRSNYGYTF.

This clonotype appeared a few times. The rearrangement links TRBV28 to TRBJ2-3, with 8 nucleotides matching TRBD1. Looked up from germline, CDR1 is MDHEN and CDR2 is SYDVKM. The junction had 14 bases not matched to a gene; V was cut back by 6 bases and J by 6 bases. This CDR3 region has 16 residues. The CDR3 region is CASSGQGSSFLDTQYF. CDR3 nucleotide sequence: TGTGCCAGCAGCGGACAGGGATCGAGTTTTTTGGATACGCAGTATTTT. Filled out from reference TRBV28 and TRBJ2-3, the complete variable domain reads DVKVTQSSRYLVKRTGEKVFLECVQDMDHENMFWYRQDPGLGLRLIYFSYDVKMKEKGDIPEGYSVSREKKERFSLILESASTNQTSMYLCASSGQGSSFLDTQYFGPGTRLTVL.

This clonotype was seen only a few times. The J gene is TRBJ2-3, the V gene TRBV12-3 or TRBV12-4, with 7 bases fitting TRBD1. The CDR3 has 14 amino acids. V lost 6 bases to trimming and J lost 6 bases; unmatched junction nucleotides: 9. The CDR3 bases are TGTGCCAGCAGCCGGGACAGAGTAGGTGATACGCAGTATTTT. Translated, it gives CASSRDRVGDTQYF.

The chain couples TRBV12-3 or TRBV12-4 to TRBJ2-5; D is undetermined. V lost 8 bases and J lost 4, with 8 bases in between. This CDR3 region has 11 residues. This chain's CDR3 is CASLAVETQYF. CDR3 nucleotides: TGTGCCAGCCTTGCCGTAGAGACCCAGTACTTC.

The chain combines TRBV7-8 with TRBJ2-5; possibly TRBD1 for D (5 bases). Trimming left V 1 base short and J 6 bases short, with 15 bases between. CDR1 SGHVS and CDR2 FQNEAQ come from the germline V gene. The CDR3 is 15 residues long. The CDR3 here is CASSLDRSGLKTQYF. The DNA of the CDR3 is TGTGCCAGCAGCTTAGACAGGTCAGGGTTGAAGACCCAGTACTTC.

The rearrangement joins TRBV5-1 to TRBJ2-3; no firm D call. The CDR3 totals 13 residues. Germline assignment: CDR1 SGHRS and CDR2 YFSETQ. V was clipped by 4 bases and J by 4 bases, with 10 bases between them. CDR3 amino acids: CASSTDTADTQYF. The DNA of the CDR3 is TGCGCCAGCAGCACCGACACAGCAGATACGCAGTATTTT.